Each of the 14 T cell receptor beta chains below was sequenced from the same sample in a study of blood T cell repertoires in COVID-19. Only in-frame clones appear in the TCRdb table, and some are missing; sequencing was by immunoSEQ multiplex PCR. The sample carries about 250,000 clones, 84% recorded once. Source material: peripheral blood. These receptors came from a woman aged 35 to 49 who had recovered from COVID-19.

Worth noting for this clone: The junction differs from germline at one of its ends, possibly a read error. The chain carries TRBV5-4 and TRBJ1-2; D is ambiguous. CDR3 size: 14 residues. Germline CDR1 SGHNT, CDR2 YYREEE (reference sequence). The CDR3 here is CATSLRAGSGGYTF. The CDR3, as DNA: TGTGCCACCAGCCTGAGGGCAGGTTCTGGGGGCTACACCTTC.

The chain is built from TRBV27 and TRBJ2-2; D gene uncertain. The germline V gene encodes CDR1 MNHEY and CDR2 SMNVEV (reference sequence). V dropped 3 bases and J dropped 4 bases, with 3 bases sitting between them. The CDR3 consists of 12 residues. CDR3: CASSFFTGELFF. CDR3 coding DNA: TGTGCCAGCAGTTTCTTCACCGGGGAGCTGTTTTTT.

The chain links TRBV7-9 to TRBJ2-2; 10 bases line up with TRBD2. Per germline, CDR1 SEHNR and CDR2 FQNEAQ (reference sequence). CDR3 size: 16 residues. Trimming took 7 bases from V and 6 from J; bases not matched to a gene: 11. The CDR3 is CASIETASGGAGELFF. CDR3 sequence (DNA): TGTGCCAGCATCGAAACGGCTAGCGGGGGTGCCGGGGAGCTGTTTTTT.

The chain carries TRBV5-5 and TRBJ1-4, with 7 bases lining up with TRBD1. V was pared by 3 bases and J by 0 bases, with 11 bases of the junction left unmatched. CDR1 is SGHKS, CDR2 YYEKEE, per germline (reference sequence). This CDR3 comprises 18 residues. The chain's CDR3 is CASSSNRGMGATNEKLFF. CDR3 bases: TGTGCCAGCAGCTCCAACAGGGGAATGGGAGCAACTAATGAAAAACTGTTTTTT.

In nucleotides, the CDR3 is TGTGCCTGGGCCGGGGGAAATGAGCAGTTCTTC. Translation gives CAWAGGNEQFF. The chain is built from TRBV30 and TRBJ2-1; a weak D match, TRBD2 (6 bases). CDR1 is GTSNPN and CDR2 is SVGIG in the germline V gene (reference sequence). The length of the CDR3 is 11 residues. The ends were cut back, 5 bases at V and 7 bases at J, with 9 bases in the middle.

The rearrangement uses TRBV2 and TRBJ2-5; TRBD2 matches 8 bases. Germline CDR1 is SNHLY and CDR2 is FYNNEI. V gave up 4 bases and J gave up 5 bases; unmatched junction bases: 3. The CDR3 spans 13 residues. CDR3: CASSAGLAETQYF. Here the CDR3 DNA reads TGTGCCAGCAGTGCAGGACTAGCCGAGACCCAGTACTTC.

The chain carries TRBV30 and TRBJ2-7, with D possibly being TRBD2 (6 bases). Per the germline V gene, CDR1 is GTSNPN and CDR2 is SVGIG (reference sequence). The CDR3 is 12 residues long. V was cut by 3 bases and J by 0 bases, with 6 bases left in between. The CDR3 DNA follows: TGTGCCTGGAGGGGAGGCTCCTACGAGCAGTACTTC. This codes for CAWRGGSYEQYF.

The chain uses TRBV3-1 (or the pseudogene TRBV3-2) and TRBJ2-7; 7 bases match TRBD1. The CDR3 runs 15 residues. CDR1 is LGHDT and CDR2 is YNNKEL in the germline V gene (reference sequence). V shed 5 bases, J shed 6 bases, and the junction held 13 bases outside the gene matches. CDR3 protein: CASSNTQQGNSEQYF. CDR3 bases: TGTGCCAGCAGCAACACCCAACAGGGGAATAGCGAGCAGTACTTC.

This CDR3 is CASSLLAGGLETQYF. The CDR3 DNA sequence: TGTGCCAGCAGCCTACTAGCGGGGGGGCTTGAGACCCAGTACTTC. V is TRBV3-1 (or the pseudogene TRBV3-2) and J is TRBJ2-5; the match to TRBD2 covers 13 bases. Germline V CDR1 and CDR2: LGHDT, YNNKEL (reference sequence). Unmatched junction bases numbered 4, after V lost 4 bases and J lost 5 bases. The length of the CDR3 is 15 residues.

The genes are TRBV20-1 and TRBJ2-5; TRBD2 might be the D (6 bases). Trimming took off 3 bases at V and 2 bases at J, with 16 bases between the two ends. CDR1 and CDR2 (germline): DFQATT, SNEGSKA (reference sequence). The CDR3 contains 15 residues. The CDR3: CSASNPSEVQETQYF. For the CDR3, the DNA is TGCAGTGCTAGTAATCCTAGCGAAGTTCAAGAGACCCAGTACTTC.

The gene calls are TRBV2 and TRBJ1-6; TRBD1 matches 11 bases. Germline trimming cut 2 bases from V and 10 bases from J; bases unmatched to any gene: 4. Looked up from germline, CDR1 is SNHLY and CDR2 is FYNNEI. The CDR3 extends over 15 amino acids. The CDR3 region is CASSELGQGESPLHF. Here the CDR3 DNA reads TGTGCCAGCAGTGAATTGGGACAGGGGGAATCACCCCTCCACTTT.

This clone was found a few times. The rearrangement uses TRBV27 and TRBJ2-3; D not certain. The CDR3 covers 14 residues. V was shortened by 0 bases and J by 3 bases, with 7 bases between the two germline ends. Germline values: CDR1 MNHEY, CDR2 SMNVEV (reference sequence). The CDR3 sequence is CASSLSTLTDTQYF. For the CDR3, the DNA is TGTGCCAGCAGTTTATCCACTTTGACAGATACGCAGTATTTT.

The rearrangement joins TRBV27 to TRBJ2-3; D gene ambiguous. This CDR3 has 13 residues. Germline CDR1 MNHEY, CDR2 SMNVEV (reference sequence). V lost 5 bases to trimming and J lost 6 bases, with 12 bases between them. The CDR3 loop reads CASSPFASDTQYF. DNA of the CDR3: TGTGCCAGCAGTCCCTTCGCGTCGGATACGCAGTATTTT.

The chain has TRBV29-1 and TRBJ1-1; unclear D gene. The germline gives CDR1 SQVTM, CDR2 ANQGSEA. Trimming shortened V by 5 bases and J by 1 base, and 8 bases separated the two germline ends. This CDR3 region has 12 residues. The CDR3 DNA reads as TGCAGCGTTTCTACGGGGAACACTGAAGCTTTCTTT. Its translation is CSVSTGNTEAFF.